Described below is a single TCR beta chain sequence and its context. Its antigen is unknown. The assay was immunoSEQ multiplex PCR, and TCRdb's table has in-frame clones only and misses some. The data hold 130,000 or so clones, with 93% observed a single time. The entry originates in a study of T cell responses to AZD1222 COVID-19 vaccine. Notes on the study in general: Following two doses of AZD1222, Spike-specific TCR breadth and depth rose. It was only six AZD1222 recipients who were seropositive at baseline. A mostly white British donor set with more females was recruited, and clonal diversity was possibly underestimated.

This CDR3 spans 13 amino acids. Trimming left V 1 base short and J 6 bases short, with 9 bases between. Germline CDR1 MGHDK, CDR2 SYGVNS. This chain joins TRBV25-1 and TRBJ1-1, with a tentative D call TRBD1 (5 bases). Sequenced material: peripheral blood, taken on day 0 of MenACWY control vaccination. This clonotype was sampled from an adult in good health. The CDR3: CASSELDKAEAFF. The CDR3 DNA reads TGTGCCAGCAGTGAATTGGACAAAGCTGAAGCTTTCTTT.